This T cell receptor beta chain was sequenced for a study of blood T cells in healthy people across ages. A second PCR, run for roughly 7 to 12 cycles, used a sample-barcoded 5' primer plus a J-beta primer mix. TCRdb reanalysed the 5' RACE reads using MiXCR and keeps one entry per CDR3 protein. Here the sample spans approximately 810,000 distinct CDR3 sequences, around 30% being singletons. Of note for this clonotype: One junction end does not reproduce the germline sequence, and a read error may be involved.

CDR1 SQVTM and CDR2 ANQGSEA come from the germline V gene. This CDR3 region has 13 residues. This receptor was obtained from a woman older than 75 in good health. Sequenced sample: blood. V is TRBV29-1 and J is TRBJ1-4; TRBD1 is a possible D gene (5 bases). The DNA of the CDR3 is TGCGGCGTTCTGGGGGGAGTCAGTGAAAAACTGTTTTTT. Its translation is CGVLGGVSEKLFF.